These 9 T cell receptor beta chains were sequenced from one sample in a study of identical twins. MiXCR, applied by TCRdb to the 5' RACE reads, yields one record per CDR3 protein. The data hold roughly 570,000 distinct CDR3 sequences, with 7.5% to 10% observed a single time. The sample also formed part of further work on yellow fever vaccine responses in identical twins.

The sequencing sample was made of PBMCs. These TCRs come from a woman under 30 in good health.

This clonotype was seen many times. J is TRBJ2-1 and V is TRBV27; D ambiguous. Germline loops: CDR1 MNHEY, CDR2 SMNVEV (reference sequence). The ends were cut back, 2 bases at V and 2 bases at J, with 7 bases in the middle. CDR3 length equals 14 residues. For the CDR3, the DNA is TGTGCCAGCAGTTTAACCGGAACCTACAATGAGCAGTTCTTC. Amino acids: CASSLTGTYNEQFF.

Concerning this clonotype itself: The junction does not match germline at one end; this may be a read error. The gene calls are TRBV5-5 and TRBJ2-2; 10 positions agree with TRBD1. The CDR3 totals 16 residues. The V gene's germline CDR1 is SGHKS and CDR2 YYEKEE (reference sequence). In DNA, the CDR3 is TGTGCCAGCAGCTGGAGAGGACAGGGGGACACCGTGGAGCTGTTTTTT. It translates to CASSWRGQGDTVELFF.

This chain uses TRBV20-1 with TRBJ1-5; 7 bases fit TRBD1. This CDR3 contains 13 residues. Trimming cost V 2 bases and J 4 bases; bases outside gene matches: 2. Germline CDR1 reads DFQATT; CDR2 reads SNEGSKA (reference sequence). The CDR3 sequence is CSARSQGNQPQHF. The DNA for the CDR3 is TGCAGTGCTAGATCACAGGGGAATCAGCCCCAGCATTTT.

This rearrangement joins TRBV9 to TRBJ1-2; 7 bases fit TRBD1. CDR1 and CDR2 (germline): SGDLS, YYNGEE. The V and J ends lost 5 bases and 4 bases, in that order; junction bases with no gene match: 5. The CDR3 totals 13 residues. The CDR3, as DNA: TGTGCCAGCAGGGGGACAGACTCCTATGGCTACACCTTC. Translating it yields CASRGTDSYGYTF.

This chain joins TRBV6-2 or TRBV6-3 and TRBJ2-1, with D possibly TRBD2 on 5 matching bases. V shed 2 bases and J shed 4 bases, with 6 bases lying between them. CDR3 size: 13 residues. Germline assignment: CDR1 MNHEY and CDR2 SVGEGT. CDR3 protein: CASSYTRYNEQFF. The CDR3 DNA sequence: TGTGCCAGCAGTTACACTAGGTACAATGAGCAGTTCTTC.

This clonotype has at least ten counts. The rearrangement links TRBV4-2 to TRBJ2-2, with D possibly matching TRBD2 (6 bases). Trimming cost V 4 bases and J 8 bases, with 11 bases left between them. This CDR3 is 13 amino acids long. Germline V gene sequence: CDR1 LGHNA, CDR2 YNFKEQ. The CDR3, as DNA: TGTGCCAGCAGCCGGGGGGTCTTGGGGGAGCTGTTTTTT. Its translation is CASSRGVLGELFF.

About this clonotype itself: Just one base apart from a much larger clone, this may be a read error. As DNA, the CDR3 is TGTGCTAGCAGCCGGGGACAGTTTTCTTCCAATACGCAGTATTTT. The encoded protein is CASSRGQFSSNTQYF. The rearrangement joins TRBV7-7 to TRBJ2-3; TRBD1 matches at 7 bases. CDR1 and CDR2 (germline): SSHAT, FNYEAQ (reference sequence). CDR3 size: 15 residues.

The chain couples TRBV2 to TRBJ1-1, with unresolved D. The germline CDR1 and CDR2 sequences are SNHLY and FYNNEI. The CDR3 loop spans 11 amino acids. V lost 8 bases to trimming and J lost 6 bases, with 10 bases between them. CDR3 in amino acids: CASRTGSEAFF. In DNA, the CDR3 is TGTGCCAGCCGGACCGGCTCTGAAGCTTTCTTT.

This clonotype came up a few times. The chain carries TRBV7-9 and TRBJ1-1; TRBD1 is a possible D gene (5 bases). The CDR3 consists of 16 residues. Per the germline V gene, CDR1 is SEHNR and CDR2 is FQNEAQ (reference sequence). Trimming stripped 5 bases from V and 5 bases from J, with 21 bases between. CDR3 DNA sequence: TGTGCCAGCAGCCCAAGGTGGAGGGGTGGGCAGACTGAAGCTTTCTTT. Protein sequence: CASSPRWRGGQTEAFF.